This T cell receptor beta chain was sequenced in a study of Ad26.COV2.S vaccination and SARS-CoV-2 variants. As for this clone: What it binds is not known.

Study-level points and caveats: Vaccine and placebo groups showed comparable non-spike TCR breadth. Breadth and depth estimates from TCRs may understate total T cell responses.

Using immunoSEQ multiplex PCR, the repertoire was profiled, and TCRdb retains in-frame clones only, with some absent. Among approximately 480,000 clones listed, around 90% were seen once. The CDR3 runs to 14 residues. V was pared by 4 bases and J by 3 bases, with 3 bases of the junction left unmatched. Germline CDR1 and CDR2: LGHDT and YNNKEL (reference sequence). Sample treatment: 15 to 20 received Ad26.COV2.S at low or high dose, single or two shots; 5 received placebo; per-sample allocation not given. All samples were drawn on day 63, counting from the first vaccine or placebo injection. An Ad26 vector expressing Wuhan-strain SARS-CoV-2 spike constituted the vaccine.

The rearrangement uses TRBV3-1 (or the pseudogene TRBV3-2) and TRBJ1-5; 7 nucleotides align to TRBD1. The TCR was taken from a person between 18 and 65 years old who received the Ad26.COV2.S COVID-19 vaccine or a placebo. Sequenced here: peripheral blood, sampled in a trial of Ad26.COV2.S vaccine versus placebo. The CDR3: CASSRTGDNQPQHF. The CDR3, as DNA: TGTGCCAGCAGCCGTACAGGGGACAATCAGCCCCAGCATTTT.